Listed here is a single T cell receptor beta chain. This record comes from a study of control samples from healthy donors and cancer patients. V lost 4 bases, J lost 4 bases, and 7 bases stayed unmatched. The CDR3 sequence is 15 residues long. Per germline, CDR1 SGHNT and CDR2 YYREEE (reference sequence). Libraries were prepared by immunoSEQ multiplex PCR; TCRdb keeps only in-frame clonotypes and omits some of them. The sample gives about 120,000 clones, roughly 93% of which show up once; about 2.6% is in the top ten. Sequencing was done on a sample of blood. This TCR came from a man aged 30-40 years in good health. V gene TRBV5-4 combines with J gene TRBJ2-1, with 8 bases that match TRBD2. CDR3 sequence: CASSLGGVLYNEQFF. The CDR3 nucleotides are TGTGCCAGCAGCCTCGGGGGGGTCCTATACAATGAGCAGTTCTTC.